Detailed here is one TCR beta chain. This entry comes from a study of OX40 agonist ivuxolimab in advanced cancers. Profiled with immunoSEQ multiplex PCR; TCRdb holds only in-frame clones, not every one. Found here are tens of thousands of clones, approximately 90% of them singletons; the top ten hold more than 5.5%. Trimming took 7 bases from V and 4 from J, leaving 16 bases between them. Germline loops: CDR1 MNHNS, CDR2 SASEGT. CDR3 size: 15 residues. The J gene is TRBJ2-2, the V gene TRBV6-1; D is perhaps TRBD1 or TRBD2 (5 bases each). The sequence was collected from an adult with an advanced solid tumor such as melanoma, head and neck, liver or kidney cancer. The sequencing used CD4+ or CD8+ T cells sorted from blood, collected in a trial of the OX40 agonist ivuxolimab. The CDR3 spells CASTGWGGGTGELFF. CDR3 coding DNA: TGTGCCAGCACGGGATGGGGCGGCGGCACCGGGGAGCTGTTTTTT.